One sample yielded the 17 T cell receptor beta chains listed below, sequenced in a study of blood T cell repertoires in COVID-19 (TCRdb year 2020). The method behind the library was the immunoSEQ multiplex PCR assay. Entries here come from immuneACCESS through TCRdb and include only in-frame sequences with V and J called. Some clones fail to appear in such tables; in the studies checked, an unresolved V gene covers under half of the shortfall, and the cause of the remainder is unknown. Within this sample are a few hundred thousand clones, with roughly 88% of them counted one time only. The ten top clones hold roughly 1.2% of the sample. Sequenced input: PBMCs or T cells enriched from blood (not recorded which). These receptors were collected from a woman in her thirties or forties with acute COVID-19.

The chain uses TRBV5-1 and TRBJ1-1, with 7 bases that match TRBD1. Per the germline V gene, CDR1 is SGHRS and CDR2 is YFSETQ. V lost 4 bases, J lost 0 bases, and 3 bases stayed unmatched. CDR3 length: 14 amino acids. The CDR3 sequence: CASSETGLNTEAFF. CDR3 DNA: TGCGCCAGCAGCGAGACAGGGTTGAACACTGAAGCTTTCTTT.

The chain uses TRBV29-1 and TRBJ2-3; 8 positions match TRBD2. The CDR3 loop spans 14 amino acids. The trim removed 2 bases at V and 2 bases at J, leaving 3 bases unmatched. CDR1 and CDR2 (germline): SQVTM, ANQGSEA. CDR3 bases: TGCAGCGTTGAACCGGGACTAGTCACAGATACGCAGTATTTT. Encoded protein: CSVEPGLVTDTQYF.

The V call is TRBV6-5, the J call TRBJ1-1; a weak D match, TRBD1 (5 bases). Between the trimmed V and J ends, which lost 5 bases and 5 bases, there was a span of 12 bases. CDR1 is MNHEY, CDR2 SVGAGI, per germline. The length of the CDR3 is 13 residues. CDR3 in amino acids: CASSPLGGTEAFF. The CDR3 DNA follows: TGTGCCAGCAGTCCATTGGGGGGAACTGAAGCTTTCTTT.

This rearrangement joins TRBV18 to TRBJ2-5; 8 nucleotides align to TRBD2. The V gene's germline CDR1 is KGHSH and CDR2 LQKENI. CDR3 length: 16 residues. Germline trimming cut 1 base from V and 2 bases from J; bases unmatched to any gene: 6. The CDR3 nucleotides are TGTGCCAGCTCACCACGGTCTAGCGGGTTACAAGAGACCCAGTACTTC. Its translation: CASSPRSSGLQETQYF.

V gene TRBV18 combines with J gene TRBJ2-1, with no clear D. CDR3 length: 15 amino acids. Germline V CDR1 and CDR2: KGHSH, LQKENI. V was pared by 2 bases and J by 2 bases, with 10 bases between. This CDR3 is CASSPAGFTYNEQFF. As DNA, the CDR3 is TGTGCCAGCTCACCAGCAGGCTTTACCTACAATGAGCAGTTCTTC.

The V call is TRBV11-2, the J call TRBJ2-1; the match to TRBD1 covers 8 bases. Germline CDR1 is SGHAT and CDR2 is FQNNGV. V gave up 4 bases and J gave up 7 bases; unmatched junction bases: 6. This CDR3 comprises 14 residues. CDR3 nucleotide sequence: TGTGCCAGCAGCTCGCAGGGGGCGGTAAATGAGCAGTTCTTC. Protein product: CASSSQGAVNEQFF.

The chain is built from TRBV5-6 and TRBJ2-5, with 13 bases fitting TRBD2. Trimming at V came to 4 bases and at J to 5 bases, leaving 8 bases not matched to a gene. This CDR3 comprises 16 residues. Per germline, CDR1 SGHDT and CDR2 YYEEEE. CDR3 nucleotides: TGTGCCAGCAGCGTAGAGACTAGCGGGAGGCAGGAGACCCAGTACTTC. This codes for CASSVETSGRQETQYF.

This clone was picked up one time. The CDR3 here is CASSLGLAGDDTQYF. As DNA, the CDR3 is TGCGCCAGCAGCCTTGGACTAGCGGGAGATGATACGCAGTATTTT. The chain employs TRBV10-1 and TRBJ2-3; TRBD2 matches at 13 bases. The CDR3 runs 15 residues. Germline V gene lookup returns CDR1 WNHNN and CDR2 SYGVQD (reference sequence). J lost 6 bases, V lost 6 bases, and 6 bases had no gene match.

V and J are TRBV28 and TRBJ1-1, with D uncertain. Germline assignment: CDR1 MDHEN and CDR2 SYDVKM. V lost 3 bases to trimming and J lost 11 bases, with 16 bases between them. This CDR3 contains 13 residues. CDR3 residues: CASSFGLLRGAFF. The DNA of the CDR3 is TGTGCCAGCAGTTTCGGCCTGCTACGAGGGGCTTTCTTT.

This chain uses TRBV5-1 with TRBJ2-2; possibly TRBD1 for D (5 bases). Trimming took 4 bases from V and 6 from J, leaving 19 bases between them. CDR3 length equals 16 residues. CDR1 is SGHRS, CDR2 YFSETQ, per germline. The CDR3 DNA reads TGCGCCAGCAGCCCGACAATTCCCACAGGTCCCGGGGAGCTGTTTTTT. Amino acids: CASSPTIPTGPGELFF.

V usage is TRBV28 and J usage is TRBJ1-5; TRBD1 is a possible D gene (6 bases). Trimming left V 6 bases short and J 2 bases short, with 8 bases between. CDR1 and CDR2 from the germline V gene are MDHEN and SYDVKM. The CDR3 sequence is 13 residues long. CDR3 in DNA: TGTGCCAGCAGAAACAGGGGCAATCAGCCCCAGCATTTT. Translating gives CASRNRGNQPQHF.

The chain uses TRBV28 and TRBJ2-7, with D hard to call. CDR1 is MDHEN, CDR2 SYDVKM, per germline. The CDR3 runs to 11 residues. Trimming removed 3 bases from V and 6 bases from J, with 6 bases in between. The CDR3 sequence: CASSFRGEQYF. The CDR3 DNA follows: TGTGCCAGCAGTTTTAGAGGCGAGCAGTACTTC.

CDR3 nucleotides: TGTGCCAGCAGCTTAGTAACTAGCGGGAGCGCAGATACGCAGTATTTT. Protein product: CASSLVTSGSADTQYF. The chain has TRBV13 and TRBJ2-3; TRBD2 aligns across 11 bases. The trim removed 1 base at V and 4 bases at J, leaving 4 bases unmatched. Germline CDR1 PRHDT, CDR2 FYEKMQ (reference sequence). The CDR3 sequence is 16 residues long.

The chain combines TRBV29-1 with TRBJ1-1; 7 bases align to TRBD1. This CDR3 comprises 12 residues. V trimming: 7 bases; J trimming: 1 base; junction bases outside the gene matches: 3. Germline V lookup: CDR1 SQVTM, CDR2 ANQGSEA. The CDR3 here is CSAGQQNTEAFF. The CDR3 DNA reads as TGCAGCGCGGGACAGCAGAACACTGAAGCTTTCTTT.

The rearrangement links TRBV28 to TRBJ1-5, with TRBD1 matching over 7 bases. CDR3 length: 15 residues. Trimming cost V 5 bases and J 4 bases; bases outside gene matches: 8. Germline values: CDR1 MDHEN, CDR2 SYDVKM. CDR3 coding DNA: TGTGCCAGCAGTCGTACAGGGGCGTTGAATCAGCCCCAGCATTTT. This translates into CASSRTGALNQPQHF.

The genes are TRBV4-3 and TRBJ1-2; no definite D call. This CDR3 has 15 residues. Germline values: CDR1 LGHNA, CDR2 YSLEER. The V and J ends lost 4 bases and 2 bases respectively, with 14 bases between them. The CDR3 reads CASSPASGSNYGYTF. The CDR3 nucleotides are TGCGCCAGCAGCCCCGCATCGGGGTCCAACTATGGCTACACCTTC.

The rearrangement links TRBV5-8 to TRBJ2-1; TRBD2 might be the D (5 bases). Germline CDR1 SGHTS, CDR2 YDEGEE. V shed 1 base and J shed 5 bases, with 7 bases lying between them. This CDR3 has 13 residues. CDR3 bases: TGTGCCAGCAGCTTGACCGGGGACAATGAGCAGTTCTTC. Amino acids: CASSLTGDNEQFF.